This TCR beta chain derives from a study of blood T cell repertoires in COVID-19. Study background: Italy, Spain and the United States were the sources of the convalescent and acute COVID-19 samples.

In germline, CDR1 is KGHDR, CDR2 SFDVKD. V was cut by 2 bases and J by 3 bases, with 13 bases left in between. The CDR3 covers 16 residues. Per the study methods: Reference gene primer amplification yielded estimated nucleated cell counts. The assay was immunoSEQ multiplex PCR, and TCRdb's table has in-frame clones only and misses some. The V and J calls and clone size come from that table; D and trimming were worked out from the DNA. The repertoire has over 55,000 clones, roughly 84% of them found once; the top ten carry more than 7%. The chain carries TRBV24-1 and TRBJ1-5, with TRBD1 as a possible D gene (6 bases). Sequences were obtained from peripheral blood. The receptor was derived from a man between 45 and 60 years old with active COVID-19. As DNA, the CDR3 is TGTGCCACCAGTGATTCACGCGGACAGATCAATCAGCCCCAGCATTTT. As protein: CATSDSRGQINQPQHF.